This T cell receptor (beta chain) comes out of a study of shared clonotypes between healthy human individuals. Study-wide findings and caveats: The sampled material consisted only of blood, and tissue repertoires are likely to differ.

Deep level was the assay's run setting. An even split of each subset's genomic DNA across several immunoSEQ plates was performed. Measured with immunoSEQ multiplex PCR; TCRdb has only the in-frame clones, and not every one. The profile shows approximately 1.5 million clones, about 98% of them singletons. The CDR3 runs 16 residues. The germline V and J ends were trimmed by 5 bases and 0 bases, with 17 bases remaining between them. Germline V gene sequence: CDR1 MNHNY, CDR2 SVGAGI (reference sequence). A word on this clone: The antigen remains undetermined.

Sequencing was carried out using naive CD4+ T cells sorted from blood. Subset: CD45RA+ positively selected. The chain employs TRBV6-6 and TRBJ2-7; TRBD1 might be the D (5 bases). The clonotype was recovered from a man younger than 40 in good health. The CDR3 nucleotides are TGTGCCAGCAGTACCCAGGGTATAGGGGCCTCCTACGAGCAGTACTTC. Translation: CASSTQGIGASYEQYF.